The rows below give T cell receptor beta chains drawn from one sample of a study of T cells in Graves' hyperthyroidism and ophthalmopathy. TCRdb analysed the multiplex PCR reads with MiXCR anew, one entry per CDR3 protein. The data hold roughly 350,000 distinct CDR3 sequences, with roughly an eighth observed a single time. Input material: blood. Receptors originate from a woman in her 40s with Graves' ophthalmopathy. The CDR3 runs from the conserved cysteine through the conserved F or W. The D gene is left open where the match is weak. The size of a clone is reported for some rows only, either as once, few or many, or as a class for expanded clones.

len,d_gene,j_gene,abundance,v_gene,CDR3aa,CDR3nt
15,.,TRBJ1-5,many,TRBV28,CASTEQVGGNQPQHF,TGTGCCAGCACCGAACAGGTCGGGGGCAATCAGCCCCAGCATTTT
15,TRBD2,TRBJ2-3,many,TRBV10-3,CAISERSGRADTQYF,TGTGCCATCAGTGAGAGGAGCGGGAGGGCAGATACGCAGTATTTT
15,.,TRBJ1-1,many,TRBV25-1,CASSGMTGGNTEAFF,TGTGCCAGCAGTGGAATGACAGGCGGGAACACTGAAGCTTTCTTT
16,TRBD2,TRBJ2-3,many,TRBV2,CASSNLGTSEGYTQYF,TGTGCCAGCAGCAATCTGGGGACTAGCGAGGGGTATACGCAGTATTTT
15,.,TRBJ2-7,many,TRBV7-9,CASSLDQGGFHEQYF,TGTGCCAGCAGCTTAGATCAGGGTGGTTTCCACGAGCAGTACTTC
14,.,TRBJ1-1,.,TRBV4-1,CASRLATGNTEAFF,TGCGCCAGCAGACTAGCGACAGGGAACACTGAAGCTTTCTTT
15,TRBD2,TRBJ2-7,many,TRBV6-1,CASSLVTSGNYEQYF,TGTGCCAGCAGTTTGGTCACTAGCGGAAACTACGAGCAGTACTTC
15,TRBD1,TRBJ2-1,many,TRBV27,CASSMRGTADNEQFF,TGTGCCAGCAGTATGCGTGGGACAGCCGACAATGAGCAGTTCTTC
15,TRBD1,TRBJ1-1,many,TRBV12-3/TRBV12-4,CASSPWTGTDPYAFF,TGTGCCAGCAGTCCATGGACAGGGACAGATCCATATGCTTTCTTT
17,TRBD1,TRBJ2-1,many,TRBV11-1,CASSPHADRAKRGEQFF,TGTGCCAGCAGCCCACACGCGGACAGGGCTAAACGTGGTGAGCAGTTCTTC
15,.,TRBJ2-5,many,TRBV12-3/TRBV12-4,CASSLGTTLDKTQYF,TGTGCCAGCAGTTTAGGGACTACCCTTGACAAGACCCAGTACTTC
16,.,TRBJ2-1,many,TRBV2,CASSEEGAGQTNEQFF,TGTGCCAGCAGTGAAGAGGGGGCGGGACAAACCAATGAGCAGTTCTTC
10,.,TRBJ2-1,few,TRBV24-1,CATSDGRQFF,TGTGCCACCAGTGATGGTAGGCAGTTCTTC
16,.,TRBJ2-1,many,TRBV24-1,CATGGPSRRSYNEQFF,TGTGCCACCGGCGGGCCCTCAAGGAGGTCCTACAATGAGCAGTTCTTC
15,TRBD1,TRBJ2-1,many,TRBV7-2,CASSYGTGGYNEQFF,TGTGCCAGCAGCTATGGGACAGGGGGATACAATGAGCAGTTCTTC
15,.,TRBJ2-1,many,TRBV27,CASSEPRLYGNEQFF,TGTGCCAGCAGTGAACCTAGGCTATATGGGAATGAGCAGTTCTTC
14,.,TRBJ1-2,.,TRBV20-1,CSARGTLTNYGYTF,TGCAGTGCTAGAGGGACACTGACTAACTATGGCTACACCTTC
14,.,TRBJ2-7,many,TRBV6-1,CASSEARASQKQYF,TGTGCCAGCAGTGAAGCCCGGGCGTCTCAAAAGCAGTACTTC
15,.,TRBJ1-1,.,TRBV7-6,CASSSTPLKNTEAFF,TGTGCCAGCAGCTCGACTCCCCTAAAGAACACTGAAGCTTTCTTT
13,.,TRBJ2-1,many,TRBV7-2,CASSTLVVNEQFF,TGTGCCAGCAGCACACTAGTGGTCAATGAGCAGTTCTTC
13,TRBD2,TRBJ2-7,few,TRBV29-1,CSGSSGGAFEQYF,TGCAGCGGGAGTAGCGGGGGGGCCTTCGAGCAGTACTTC
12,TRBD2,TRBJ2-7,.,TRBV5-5,CASSRDYNEQHF,TGTGCCAGCAGCCGGGACTACAACGAGCAGCACTTC
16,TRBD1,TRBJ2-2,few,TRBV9,CASSVLGTGLTGELFF,TGTGCCAGCAGCGTCCTTGGGACAGGGCTGACCGGGGAGCTGTTTTTT
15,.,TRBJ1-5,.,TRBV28,CASSFKPRITQPQHF,TGTGCCAGCAGTTTTAAGCCACGTATTACTCAGCCCCAGCATTTT
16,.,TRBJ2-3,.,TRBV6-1,CASSALRAERTDTQYF,TGTGCCAGCAGTGCCCTGAGAGCGGAGCGCACAGATACGCAGTATTTT
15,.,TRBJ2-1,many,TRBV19,CASSILGPTYNEQFF,TGTGCCAGTAGTATTCTGGGCCCTACCTACAATGAGCAGTTCTTC
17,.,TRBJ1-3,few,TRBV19,CATSTGAIVTPGNTIYF,TGTGCCACGTCGACAGGTGCCATTGTTACCCCTGGAAACACCATATATTTT
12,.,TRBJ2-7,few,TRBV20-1,CSASGISYEQYF,TGCAGTGCTAGCGGGATCTCCTACGAGCAGTACTTC
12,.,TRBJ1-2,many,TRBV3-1,CASSQLNVGYTF,TGTGCCAGCAGCCAACTGAACGTTGGCTACACCTTC
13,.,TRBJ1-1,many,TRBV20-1,CSARAGGGTEAFF,TGCAGTGCTAGAGCGGGGGGAGGGACTGAAGCTTTCTTT
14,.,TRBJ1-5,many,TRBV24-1,CATSGSGSNQPQHF,TGTGCCACCAGTGGGTCGGGAAGCAATCAGCCCCAGCATTTT
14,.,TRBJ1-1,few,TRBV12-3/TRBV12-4,CASTLHGRGTEAFF,TGTGCCAGCACTTTACACGGCCGGGGCACTGAAGCTTTCTTT
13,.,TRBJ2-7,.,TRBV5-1,CASSYQGSYEQYF,TGCGCCAGCAGCTATCAGGGGTCCTACGAGCAGTACTTC
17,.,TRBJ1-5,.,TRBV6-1,CASSEARGTVGNQPQHF,TGTGCCAGCAGTGAAGCTCGGGGGACGGTGGGCAATCAGCCCCAGCATTTT
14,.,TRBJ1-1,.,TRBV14,CASSQKGRPFEAFF,TGTGCCAGCAGCCAAAAGGGACGGCCCTTTGAAGCTTTCTTT
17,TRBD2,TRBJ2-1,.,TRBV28,CASSFHRTSGRASEQFF,TGTGCCAGCAGTTTCCATCGGACTAGCGGGAGGGCCAGTGAGCAGTTCTTC
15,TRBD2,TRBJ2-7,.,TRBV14,CASSQGQAGAYEQYF,TGTGCCAGCAGCCAAGGTCAAGCGGGAGCCTACGAGCAGTACTTC
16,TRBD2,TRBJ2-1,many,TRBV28,CASTNTDRGAYNEQFF,TGTGCCAGCACCAATACCGATCGGGGGGCCTACAATGAGCAGTTCTTC
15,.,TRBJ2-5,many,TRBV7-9,CASILDTSGRETQYF,TGTGCCAGCATCCTGGATACATCGGGTAGGGAGACCCAGTACTTC
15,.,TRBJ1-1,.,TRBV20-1,CSARSDGPAPSEAFF,TGCAGTGCTAGATCGGACGGCCCGGCACCCTCTGAAGCTTTCTTT